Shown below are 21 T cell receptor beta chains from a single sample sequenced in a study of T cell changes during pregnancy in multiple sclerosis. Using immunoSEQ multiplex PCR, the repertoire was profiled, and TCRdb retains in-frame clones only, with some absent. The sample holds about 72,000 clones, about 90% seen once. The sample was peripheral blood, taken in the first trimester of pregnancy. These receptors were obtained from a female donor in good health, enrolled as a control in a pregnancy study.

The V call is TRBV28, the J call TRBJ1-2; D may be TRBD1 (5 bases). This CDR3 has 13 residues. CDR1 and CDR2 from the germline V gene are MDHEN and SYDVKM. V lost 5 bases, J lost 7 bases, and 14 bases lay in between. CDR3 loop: CASSKGPRGGYTF. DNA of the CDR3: TGTGCCAGCAGTAAAGGACCTAGGGGTGGCTACACCTTC.

The CDR3 loop reads CASSFTGGNIQYF. CDR3 DNA sequence: TGTGCCAGCAGCTTCACAGGGGGGAACATTCAGTACTTC. The chain couples TRBV5-4 to TRBJ2-4, with TRBD1 identical over 8 bases. CDR3 length equals 13 residues. From germline, CDR1 is SGHNT and CDR2 YYREEE (reference sequence). J gave up 7 bases and V 2 bases, and 2 bases lay outside the gene matches.

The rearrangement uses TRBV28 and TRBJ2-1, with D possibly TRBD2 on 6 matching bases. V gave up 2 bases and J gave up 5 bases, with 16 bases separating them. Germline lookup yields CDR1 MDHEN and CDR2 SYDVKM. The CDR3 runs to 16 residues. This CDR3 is CASSLSEVAENNEQFF. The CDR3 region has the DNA TGTGCCAGCAGTTTAAGTGAAGTAGCGGAGAACAATGAGCAGTTCTTC. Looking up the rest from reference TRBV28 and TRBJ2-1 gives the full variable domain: DVKVTQSSRYLVKRTGEKVFLECVQDMDHENMFWYRQDPGLGLRLIYFSYDVKMKEKGDIPEGYSVSREKKERFSLILESASTNQTSMYLCASSLSEVAENNEQFFGPGTRLTVL.

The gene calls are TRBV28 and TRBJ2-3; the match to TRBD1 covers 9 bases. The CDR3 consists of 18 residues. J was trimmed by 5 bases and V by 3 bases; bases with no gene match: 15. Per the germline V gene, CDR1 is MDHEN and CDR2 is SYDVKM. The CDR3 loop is CASSFSRSADRGGDTQYF. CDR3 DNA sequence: TGTGCCAGCAGTTTCTCCCGTAGTGCGGACAGGGGTGGAGATACGCAGTATTTT.

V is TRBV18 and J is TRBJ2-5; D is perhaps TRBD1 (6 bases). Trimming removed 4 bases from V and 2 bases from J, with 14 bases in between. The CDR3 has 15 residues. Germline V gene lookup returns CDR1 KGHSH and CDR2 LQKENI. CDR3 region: CASSRLDSEQETQYF. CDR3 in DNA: TGTGCCAGCTCACGATTGGACAGTGAACAAGAGACCCAGTACTTC.

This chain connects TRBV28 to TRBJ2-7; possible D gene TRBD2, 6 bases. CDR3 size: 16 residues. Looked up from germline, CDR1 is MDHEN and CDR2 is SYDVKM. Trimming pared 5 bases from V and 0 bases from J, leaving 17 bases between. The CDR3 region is CASSGRGKGTSYEQYF. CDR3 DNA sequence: TGTGCCAGCAGTGGACGGGGGAAAGGGACCTCCTACGAGCAGTACTTC.

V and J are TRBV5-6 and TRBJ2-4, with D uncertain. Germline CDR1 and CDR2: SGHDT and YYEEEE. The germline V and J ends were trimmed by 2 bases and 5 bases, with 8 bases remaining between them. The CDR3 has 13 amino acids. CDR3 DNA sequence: TGTGCCAGCAGCTTCGGAGATGAAAACATTCAGTACTTC. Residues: CASSFGDENIQYF. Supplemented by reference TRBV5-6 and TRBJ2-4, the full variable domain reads DAGVTQSPTHLIKTRGQQVTLRCSPKSGHDTVSWYQQALGQGPQFIFQYYEEEERQRGNFPDRFSGHQFPNYSSELNVNALLLGDSALYLCASSFGDENIQYFGAGTRLSVL.

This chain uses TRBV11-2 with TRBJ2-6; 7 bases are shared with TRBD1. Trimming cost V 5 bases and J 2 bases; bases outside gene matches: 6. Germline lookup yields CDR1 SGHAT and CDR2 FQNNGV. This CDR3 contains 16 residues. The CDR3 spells CASSRTGVAGANVLTF. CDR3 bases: TGTGCCAGCAGCCGCACAGGGGTGGCTGGGGCCAACGTCCTGACTTTC. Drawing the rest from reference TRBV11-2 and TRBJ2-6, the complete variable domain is EAGVAQSPRYKIIEKRQSVAFWCNPISGHATLYWYQQILGQGPKLLIQFQNNGVVDDSQLPKDRFSAERLKGVDSTLKIQPAKLEDSAVYLCASSRTGVAGANVLTFGAGSRLTVL.

Here the CDR3 DNA reads TGTGCCAGTAGTATCGCGTCAGGACAGCCCCAGCATTTT. This gives the protein CASSIASGQPQHF. The chain has TRBV19 and TRBJ1-5; unclear D gene. The CDR3 covers 13 residues. Germline V gives CDR1 LNHDA, CDR2 SQIVND (reference sequence). V was trimmed by 3 bases and J by 7 bases, leaving 10 bases between them.

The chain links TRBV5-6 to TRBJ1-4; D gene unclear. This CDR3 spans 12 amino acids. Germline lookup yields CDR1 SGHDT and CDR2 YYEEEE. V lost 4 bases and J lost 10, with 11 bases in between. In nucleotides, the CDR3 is TGTGCCAGCAGCCTCGAGGGCGGAAAACTGTTTTTT. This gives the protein CASSLEGGKLFF.

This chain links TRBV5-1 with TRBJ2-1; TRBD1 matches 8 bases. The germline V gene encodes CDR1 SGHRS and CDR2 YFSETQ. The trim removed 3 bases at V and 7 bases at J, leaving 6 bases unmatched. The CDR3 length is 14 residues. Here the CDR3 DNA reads TGCGCCAGCAGCTGGAGGACAGGGTGGAATGAGCAGTTCTTC. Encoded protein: CASSWRTGWNEQFF.

The CDR3 loop is CASSQEGPDTQYF. The CDR3 region has the DNA TGTGCCAGCAGCCAAGAGGGGCCAGATACGCAGTATTTT. The chain uses TRBV4-2 and TRBJ2-3; tentative D call: TRBD1 (5 bases). CDR1 and CDR2 (germline): LGHNA, YNFKEQ. With 0 bases removed from V and 4 bases from J, the gap between germline ends came to 5 bases. CDR3 length: 13 amino acids.

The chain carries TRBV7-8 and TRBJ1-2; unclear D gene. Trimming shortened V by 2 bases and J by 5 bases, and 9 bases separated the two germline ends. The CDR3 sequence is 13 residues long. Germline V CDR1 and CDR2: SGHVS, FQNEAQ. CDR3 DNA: TGTGCCAGCAGCTTATTGTCCTATTATGGCTACACCTTC. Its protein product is CASSLLSYYGYTF. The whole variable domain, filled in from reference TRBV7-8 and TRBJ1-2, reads GAGVSQSPRYKVAKRGQDVALRCDPISGHVSLFWYQQALGQGPEFLTYFQNEAQLDKSGLPSDRFFAERPEGSVSTLKIQRTQQEDSAVYLCASSLLSYYGYTFGSGTRLTVV.

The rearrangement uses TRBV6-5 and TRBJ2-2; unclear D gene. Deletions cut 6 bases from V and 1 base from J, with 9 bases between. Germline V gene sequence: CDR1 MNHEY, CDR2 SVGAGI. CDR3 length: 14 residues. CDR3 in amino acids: CASSRTGNTGELFF. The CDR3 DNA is TGTGCCAGCAGCCGCACGGGGAACACCGGGGAGCTGTTTTTT.

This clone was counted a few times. The CDR3 nucleotides read TGTGCCAGCTCACCGTTCCGGGAATCGGGGAATGAGCAGTTCTTC. Its translation is CASSPFRESGNEQFF. This chain uses TRBV18 with TRBJ2-1; TRBD2 is a possible D gene (5 bases). The germline V gene encodes CDR1 KGHSH and CDR2 LQKENI. This CDR3 region has 15 residues. Trimming removed 3 bases from V and 7 bases from J, with 16 bases in between.

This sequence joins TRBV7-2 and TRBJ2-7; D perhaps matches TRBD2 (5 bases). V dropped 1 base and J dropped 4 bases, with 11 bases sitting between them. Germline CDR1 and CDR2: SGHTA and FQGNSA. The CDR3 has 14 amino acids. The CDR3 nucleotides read TGTGCCAGCAGCTTAGTGCTAGCCCCTTACGAGCAGTACTTC. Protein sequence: CASSLVLAPYEQYF.

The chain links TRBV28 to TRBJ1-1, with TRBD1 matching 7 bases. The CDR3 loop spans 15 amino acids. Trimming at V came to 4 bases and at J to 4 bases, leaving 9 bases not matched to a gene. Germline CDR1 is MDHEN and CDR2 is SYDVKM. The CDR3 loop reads CASSSRQGWGTEAFF. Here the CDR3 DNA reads TGTGCCAGCAGTTCTCGACAGGGCTGGGGCACTGAAGCTTTCTTT.

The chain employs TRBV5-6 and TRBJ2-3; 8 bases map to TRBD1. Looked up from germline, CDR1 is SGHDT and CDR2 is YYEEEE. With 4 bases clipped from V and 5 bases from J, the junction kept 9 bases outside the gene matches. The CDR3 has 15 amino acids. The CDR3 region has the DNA TGTGCCAGCAGCCTTCAGGGGGCCGAAGTAGATACGCAGTATTTT. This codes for CASSLQGAEVDTQYF.

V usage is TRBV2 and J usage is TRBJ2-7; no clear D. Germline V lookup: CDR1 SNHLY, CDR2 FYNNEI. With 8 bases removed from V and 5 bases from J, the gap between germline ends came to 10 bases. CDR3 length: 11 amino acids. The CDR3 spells CASESGHEQYF. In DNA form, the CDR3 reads TGTGCCAGCGAGTCAGGCCACGAGCAGTACTTC.

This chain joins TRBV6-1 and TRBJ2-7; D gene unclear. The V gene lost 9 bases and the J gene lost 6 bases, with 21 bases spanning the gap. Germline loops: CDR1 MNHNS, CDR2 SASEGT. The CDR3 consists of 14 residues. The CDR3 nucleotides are TGTGCCAGTACTATCTCCCTGGATCTCGGCGAGCAGTACTTC. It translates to CASTISLDLGEQYF.

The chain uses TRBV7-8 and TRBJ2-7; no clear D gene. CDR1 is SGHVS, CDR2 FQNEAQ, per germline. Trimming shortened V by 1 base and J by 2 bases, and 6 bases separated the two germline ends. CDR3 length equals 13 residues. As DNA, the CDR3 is TGTGCCAGCAGCTTAGTGGGCGCCTACGAGCAGTACTTC. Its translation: CASSLVGAYEQYF.